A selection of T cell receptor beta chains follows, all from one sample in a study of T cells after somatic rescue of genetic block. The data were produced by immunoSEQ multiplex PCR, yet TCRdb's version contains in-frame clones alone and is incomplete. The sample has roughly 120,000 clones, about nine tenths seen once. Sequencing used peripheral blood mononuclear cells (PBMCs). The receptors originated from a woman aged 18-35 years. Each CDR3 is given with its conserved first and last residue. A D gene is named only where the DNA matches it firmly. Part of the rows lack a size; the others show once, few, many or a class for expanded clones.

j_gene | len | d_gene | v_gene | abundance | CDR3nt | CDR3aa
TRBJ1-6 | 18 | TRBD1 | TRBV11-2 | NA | TGTGCCAGCAGCCCTGGGACAGGGAAAGTCCGGGGTGATTCACCCCTCCACTTT | CASSPGTGKVRGDSPLHF
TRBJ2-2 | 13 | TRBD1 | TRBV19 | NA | TGTGCCAGTGGACAGGGAGGCACCGGGGAGCTGTTTTTT | CASGQGGTGELFF
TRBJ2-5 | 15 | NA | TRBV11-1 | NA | TGTGCCAGCAGCCGTTCTCAGCTGGCACAAGAGACCCAGTACTTC | CASSRSQLAQETQYF
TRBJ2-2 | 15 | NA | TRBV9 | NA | TGTGCCAGCAGCGCCCGAGGGGCGAACACCGGGGAGCTGTTTTTT | CASSARGANTGELFF
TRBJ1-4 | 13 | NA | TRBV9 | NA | TGTGCCAGCAGCGTAGACGGAAGGGAAAAACTGTTTTTT | CASSVDGREKLFF
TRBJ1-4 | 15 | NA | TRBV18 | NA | TGTGCCAGCTCACCCACTCAGGGTCGGGGGGAAAAACTGTTTTTT | CASSPTQGRGEKLFF
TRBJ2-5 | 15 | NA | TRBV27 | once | TGTGCCAGCAGTTTAAGAGCGGCTCTCGTAGAGACCCAGTACTTC | CASSLRAALVETQYF
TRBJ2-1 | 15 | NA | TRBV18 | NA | TGTGCCAGCTCACCACCTCCCGTCGGGCCCAAGGCGCAGTTCTTC | CASSPPPVGPKAQFF
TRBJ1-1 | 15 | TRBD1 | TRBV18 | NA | TGTGCCAGCTCACCTTCGGACAGGGGGGGGCCTGAAGCTTTCTTT | CASSPSDRGGPEAFF
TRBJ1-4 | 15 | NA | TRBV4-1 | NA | TGCGCCAGCAGCCGAGACTGGGAAACTAATGAAAAACTGTTTTTT | CASSRDWETNEKLFF
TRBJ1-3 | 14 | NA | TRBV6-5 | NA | TGTGCCAGCAGTCAGCAAAGCTCTGGAAACACCATATATTTT | CASSQQSSGNTIYF
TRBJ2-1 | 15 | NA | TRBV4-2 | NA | TGTGCCAGCAGCCAACTGCTAGATGTGGCCCTAGAGCAGTTCTTC | CASSQLLDVALEQFF
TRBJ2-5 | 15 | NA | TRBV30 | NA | TGTGCCTGGAGTGTAAACCTAGCTTTAACGGGAGAGCAGTACTTC | CAWSVNLALTGEQYF
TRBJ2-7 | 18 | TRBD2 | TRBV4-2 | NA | TGTGCCAGCAGCCAAGAGACCCCCTCTAGCGGGGGAGGGTACGAGCAGTACTTC | CASSQETPSSGGGYEQYF
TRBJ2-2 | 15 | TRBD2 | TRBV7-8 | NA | TGTGCCAGCAGTTTCACGACTAGCCAAACCGGGGAGCTGTTTTTT | CASSFTTSQTGELFF
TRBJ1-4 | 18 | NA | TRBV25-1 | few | TGTGCCAGCAGTGAATTAAAGGAACGAAGTTGGGACCCCCAAAAACTGTTTTTT | CASSELKERSWDPQKLFF
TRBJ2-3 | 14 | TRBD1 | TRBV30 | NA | TGTGCCTGGGGCCGGGACAGGGTGACAGATACGCAGTATTTT | CAWGRDRVTDTQYF
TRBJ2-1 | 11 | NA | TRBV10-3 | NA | TGTGCCATCAGCTACGTCGAAGAGCAGTTCTTC | CAISYVEEQFF
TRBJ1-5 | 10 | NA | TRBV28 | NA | TGTGCCAGCGGCCCGCAGCCCCAGCATTTT | CASGPQPQHF
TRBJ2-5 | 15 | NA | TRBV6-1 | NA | TGTGCCAGCAGTGAGAGTCGGGCAGTAGAAGAGACCCAGTACTTC | CASSESRAVEETQYF
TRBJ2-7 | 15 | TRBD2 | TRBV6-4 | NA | TGTGCCAGCAGTGTTACGACTAGCGGGGTCCTTGAGCAGTACTTC | CASSVTTSGVLEQYF
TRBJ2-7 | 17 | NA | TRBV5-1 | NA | TGCGCCAGCAGCTTGGACGGGAGTGGGGACCACAGTTACGAGCAGTACTTC | CASSLDGSGDHSYEQYF
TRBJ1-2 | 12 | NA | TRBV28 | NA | TGTGCCAGCAGCCTCACGGCGGGTGGCTACACCTTC | CASSLTAGGYTF
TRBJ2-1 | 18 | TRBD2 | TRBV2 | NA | TGTGCCAGCAGCCCAACTAGCGGGGGGTCCTACTCCTACAATGAGCAGTTCTTC | CASSPTSGGSYSYNEQFF
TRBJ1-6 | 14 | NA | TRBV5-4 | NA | TGTGCCAGCAGGAGGCCGGGTAGCGGTTCACCCCTCCACTTT | CASRRPGSGSPLHF
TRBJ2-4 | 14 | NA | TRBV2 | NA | TGTGCCAGCTCCGGACCACTAACCAAAAACATTCAGTACTTC | CASSGPLTKNIQYF
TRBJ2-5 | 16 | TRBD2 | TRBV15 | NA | TGTGCCACCAGCAGAGATCTCACTAGCGGGGAAGAGACCCAGTACTTC | CATSRDLTSGEETQYF
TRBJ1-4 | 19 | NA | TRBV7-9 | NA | TGTGCCAGCAGCTTAGTGTTGGCCCTGGGGGGCCCTTTAATGGAAAAACTGTTTTTT | CASSLVLALGGPLMEKLFF
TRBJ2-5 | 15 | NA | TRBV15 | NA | TGTGCCACCAGCAGAGATCCCCGGGGCGGGGAGACCCAGTACTTC | CATSRDPRGGETQYF
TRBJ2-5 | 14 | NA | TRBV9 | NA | TGTGCCAGCAGCGTAAGGGATCACCAAGAGACCCAGTACTTC | CASSVRDHQETQYF
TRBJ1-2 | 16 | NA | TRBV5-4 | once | TGTGCCAGCAGCTCACCTACTACACGGACGAGCTATGGCTACACCTTC | CASSSPTTRTSYGYTF
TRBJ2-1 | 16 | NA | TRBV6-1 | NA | TGTGCCAGCAGTGAAAAGATCTCGCTAACACTCAATGAGCAGTTCTTC | CASSEKISLTLNEQFF
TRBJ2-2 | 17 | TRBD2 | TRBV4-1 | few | TGCGCCAGCAGCCAAGAAAGGCTAGCGGGAAACACCGGGGAGCTGTTTTTT | CASSQERLAGNTGELFF
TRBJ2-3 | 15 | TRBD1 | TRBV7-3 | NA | TGTGCCAGCAGCTCTACGTGGACAGGGGGAGATACGCAGTATTTT | CASSSTWTGGDTQYF
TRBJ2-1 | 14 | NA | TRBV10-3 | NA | TGTGCCATCAAAGAGGGCCAGTCCTACAATGAGCAGTTCTTC | CAIKEGQSYNEQFF
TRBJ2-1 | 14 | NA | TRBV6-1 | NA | TGTGCCAGCGGATACAGGGCCCCCTACAATGAGCAGTTCTTC | CASGYRAPYNEQFF
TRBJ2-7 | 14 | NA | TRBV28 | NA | TGTGCCAGCAGTTTGCGACAGGTAACCTACGAGCAGTACTTC | CASSLRQVTYEQYF
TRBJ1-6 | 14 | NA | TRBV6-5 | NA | TGTGCCAGCAGTATGGGACACCGAAATTCACCCCTCCACTTT | CASSMGHRNSPLHF
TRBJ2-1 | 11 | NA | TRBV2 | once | TGTGCCACCCCCTCTCGGGGGGAGCAGTTCTTC | CATPSRGEQFF
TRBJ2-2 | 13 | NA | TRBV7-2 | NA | TGTGCCAGCAGCTCAACCAACACCGGGGAGCTGTTTTTT | CASSSTNTGELFF
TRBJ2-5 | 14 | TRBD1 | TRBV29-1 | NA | TGCAGCGTAAACCCCGGACAGGGCGGGGAGACCCAGTACTTC | CSVNPGQGGETQYF
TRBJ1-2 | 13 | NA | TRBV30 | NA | TGTGCCTGGAGTGGGACCGGTAAATATGGCTACACCTTC | CAWSGTGKYGYTF
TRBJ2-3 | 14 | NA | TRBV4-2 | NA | TGTGCCAGCAGCCAAGATAGTAGTTCGGATACGCAGTATTTT | CASSQDSSSDTQYF
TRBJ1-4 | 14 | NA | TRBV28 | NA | TGTGCCAGCAGTTTAATAGCAACTAATGAAAAACTGTTTTTT | CASSLIATNEKLFF
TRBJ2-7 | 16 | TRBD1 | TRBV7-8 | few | TGTGCCAGCAGCCAAAGACCACGGACAGGTTCCTACGAGCAGTACTTC | CASSQRPRTGSYEQYF
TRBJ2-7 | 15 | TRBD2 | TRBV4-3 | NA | TGCGCCAGCAGCCAAGACGGGGGGGGAGGGTACGAGCAGTACTTC | CASSQDGGGGYEQYF
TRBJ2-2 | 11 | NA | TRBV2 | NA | TGTGCCAGCAGGGTCACCGGGGAGCTGTTTTTT | CASRVTGELFF
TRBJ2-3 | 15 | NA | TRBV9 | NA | TGTGCCAGCAGCGTACGGGGCAAAAGCACAGATACGCAGTATTTT | CASSVRGKSTDTQYF
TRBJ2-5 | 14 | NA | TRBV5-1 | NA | TGCGCCAGCAGCTGGACCGGAGGGGAAGAGACCCAGTACTTC | CASSWTGGEETQYF
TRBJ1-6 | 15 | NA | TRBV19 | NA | TGTGCCAGTAGTATAGAGGGGACACGGAATTCACCCCTCCACTTT | CASSIEGTRNSPLHF
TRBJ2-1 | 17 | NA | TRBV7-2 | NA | TGTGCCAGCAGCTTAGGGGGAAGCGGAGCCTCCTACAATGAGCAGTTCTTC | CASSLGGSGASYNEQFF
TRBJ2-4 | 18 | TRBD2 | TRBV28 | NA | TGTGCCAGCAGTTTACCGGGACTAGCGGGGGTAGCCAAAAACATTCAGTACTTC | CASSLPGLAGVAKNIQYF
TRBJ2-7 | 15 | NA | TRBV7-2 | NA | TGTGCCAGCAGCTTAATGGGCCGGGGGCAGGACGAGCAGTACTTC | CASSLMGRGQDEQYF
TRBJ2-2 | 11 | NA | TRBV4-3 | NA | TGCGCCAGCGGGGTACCCGGGGAGCTGTTTTTT | CASGVPGELFF
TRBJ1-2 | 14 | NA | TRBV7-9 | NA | TGTGCCAGCAGCTCTGCCGGGACGGGGTATGGCTACACCTTC | CASSSAGTGYGYTF
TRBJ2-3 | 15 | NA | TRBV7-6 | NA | TGTGCCAGCAGCTTAGAAGTACGGCGCACAGATACGCAGTATTTT | CASSLEVRRTDTQYF
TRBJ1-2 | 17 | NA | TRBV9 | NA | TGTGCCAGCAGCGTAGATAAGGATGGGGACTCCACGGGAGGCTACACCTTC | CASSVDKDGDSTGGYTF
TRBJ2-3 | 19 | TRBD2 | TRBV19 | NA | TGTGCCAGTAGTATGGTAGGACTAGCGGGGGGCCCTAGCACAGATACGCAGTATTTT | CASSMVGLAGGPSTDTQYF
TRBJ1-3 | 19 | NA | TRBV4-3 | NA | TGCGCCAGCAGCCAAGATAGCGTGGACCGTCCCGGGAGGGTAAACACCATATATTTT | CASSQDSVDRPGRVNTIYF